This T cell receptor beta chain was sequenced in a study of T cell responses to AZD1222 COVID-19 vaccine (dated by TCRdb to the early 2020s). In terms of the full investigation: AZD1222 recipients given second doses at about 4 weeks or at about 12 weeks were pooled, since spike-specific TCR depth and breadth were not found to differ between the two schedules. Trial participants were enrolled into age subgroups of 18-55, 56-69 and 70-plus years, which contained around 140, 26 and 57 TCR-sequenced participants, respectively. TCR sequencing covered more than 230 trial participants: 207 given two doses of AZD1222 and approximately 25 given two doses of MenACWY control vaccine. Overall results and qualifications from the work: CD4 TCRs associated with the vaccine covered the entire spike protein, and the dominant responses were in regions 160-218 and 743-854. Because no samples from the day 14 peak response were available, repertoires could be characterized only after the peak T cell response. After two AZD1222 doses, spike-specific TCR breadth and depth were significantly higher than at day 0 and than in MenACWY recipients. The 56-69-year group was small, and its depth increase did not reach significance, likely because of low power. Reportedly, close to half of the unique spike-specific TCRs recognized epitopes lying outside the regions that are mutated in the B.1.351 and B.1.1.7 variants. Conclusions about previously exposed vaccinees are limited, since just five or six AZD1222 recipients were seropositive for SARS-CoV-2 at baseline. Participants were mostly white British and included more females than males, and it was suggested by the authors that clonal diversity may have been underestimated.

The CDR3 regions of human TCRbeta chains were analyzed by immunosequencing. The authors processed their data as follows. Repertoire TCRs were checked for matches against a reference library of SARS-CoV-2-specific TCRs that had been generated using the MIRA antigen-specificity platform. Breadth was defined as the fraction of unique TCRs that were SARS-CoV-2-associated. Depth was defined as the fraction of total T cells that were SARS-CoV-2-associated. Using the MIRA data, each spike-specific TCR was mapped to the spike region that the TCR reacts to and placed in a CD4 or CD8 class. Log10-transformed breadth and depth values were compared by one-way ANOVA with Sidak's multiple comparisons tests. TCRdb's version of the immuneACCESS table is confined to in-frame rearrangements and falls short of the full clone set. An unresolved V gene accounts for under half of the shortfall where checked; the remainder is of unknown origin. The V and J calls and clone size come from that table; D and trimming were worked out from the DNA. This sample comprises 150,000 to 200,000 clones, 93% of them detected only once. The ten largest clones represent around 4% of the sample.

The CDR3 starts with the cysteine, ends with the phenylalanine, and has 17 residues. The kept DNA is CDR3 alone, 51 bases in frame from the first base. As encoded in the germline V gene, CDR1 is MRHNA while CDR2 is SNTAGT. V loses 3 bases, J loses 7 bases, and the germline ends lie 19 bases apart. The time point label for this specimen denotes: baseline before first vaccination. Vaccinee samples were obtained from the UK trials COV001 and COV002, which included a single-blind randomized controlled phase 2/3 trial of AZD1222 (ChAdOx1 nCoV-19) in healthy adults. Trial participant PBMC samples were collected at day 0 and day 28 after the second dose for TCRbeta chain sequencing. Points on this clone: No antigen is known for it. Per-base qualities were not stored, and no clone one base away is much larger.

Source: peripheral blood, taken on day 0 of AZD1222 vaccination. The rearrangement combines TRBV6-4 with TRBJ1-6; the D gene assignment is ambiguous. The clonotype was recovered from an adult in good health. The CDR3 region: CASSDTGGPTSNSPLHF. The nucleotide sequence is TGTGCCAGCAGTGATACCGGCGGTCCCACGAGCAATTCACCCCTCCACTTT.